This T cell receptor (beta chain) is from a study of T cell responses to AZD1222 COVID-19 vaccine. Germline V gives CDR1 SGHRS, CDR2 YFSETQ. V was cut by 0 bases and J by 0 bases, with 11 bases left in between. CDR3 length equals 16 residues. The data were produced by immunoSEQ multiplex PCR, yet TCRdb's version contains in-frame clones alone and is incomplete. The table includes 140,000 to 150,000 clones, 85% to 95% detected once. The chain carries TRBV5-1 and TRBJ2-3; D not resolved. This clonotype was obtained from an adult in good health. The starting material was peripheral blood, obtained on day 0 of AZD1222 vaccination. Here the CDR3 reads CASSLGQSTSTDTQYF. DNA for the CDR3: TGCGCCAGCAGCTTGGGGCAGTCCACTAGCACAGATACGCAGTATTTT.